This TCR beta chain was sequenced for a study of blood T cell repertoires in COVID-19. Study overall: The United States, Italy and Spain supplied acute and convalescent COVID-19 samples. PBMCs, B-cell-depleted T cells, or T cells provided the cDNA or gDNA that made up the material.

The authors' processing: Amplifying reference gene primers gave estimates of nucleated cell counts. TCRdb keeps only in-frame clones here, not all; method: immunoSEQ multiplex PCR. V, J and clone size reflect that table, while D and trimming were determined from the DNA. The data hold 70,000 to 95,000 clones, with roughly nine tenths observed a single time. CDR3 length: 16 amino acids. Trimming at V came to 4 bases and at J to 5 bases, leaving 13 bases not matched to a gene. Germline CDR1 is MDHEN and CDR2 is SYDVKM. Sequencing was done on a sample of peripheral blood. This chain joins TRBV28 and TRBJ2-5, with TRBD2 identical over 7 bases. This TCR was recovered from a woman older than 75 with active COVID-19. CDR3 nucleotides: TGTGCCAGCAGTTCAGCTAGCGGAGGCCTAGTGGAGACCCAGTACTTC. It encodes CASSSASGGLVETQYF.